The 13 T cell receptor beta chains below were found in one sample sequenced in a study of T cell responses to AZD1222 COVID-19 vaccine. Assay: immunoSEQ multiplex PCR; the TCRdb copy retains only in-frame clones and omits some. This table has about 180,000 clones, roughly 92% appearing once. Sequencing was performed on peripheral blood, taken 28 days after the second AZD1222 dose. The receptors were gathered from an adult who received the AZD1222 COVID-19 vaccine.

This chain connects TRBV28 to TRBJ2-1; D is ambiguous. V was shortened by 5 bases and J by 15 bases, with 17 bases between the two germline ends. Germline CDR1 reads MDHEN; CDR2 reads SYDVKM. CDR3 size: 12 residues. DNA for the CDR3: TGTGCCAGCAGTCCGATTGGGCGCCCACCGTTCTTC. Translating gives CASSPIGRPPFF.

Note on this clone: One end of the junction does not line up with germline, which may come from a read error. The gene calls are TRBV3-1 (or the pseudogene TRBV3-2) and TRBJ1-2; D uncertain. The CDR3 has 14 amino acids. Germline assignment: CDR1 LGHDT and CDR2 YNNKEL (reference sequence). DNA for the CDR3: TGTACCAGCAGCGCGGCTGCCAACTATGGAGGCTACACCTTC. Amino acid sequence: CTSSAAANYGGYTF.

This clone was detected once. V is TRBV15 and J is TRBJ2-5; 8 bases line up with TRBD2. This CDR3 is built from 15 residues. Germline trimming cut 3 bases from V and 5 bases from J; bases unmatched to any gene: 8. From germline, CDR1 is LNHNV and CDR2 YYDKDF (reference sequence). The DNA for the CDR3 is TGTGCCACCAGCAGGGACCTAGCGGGCGGGGAGACCCAGTACTTC. Its translation: CATSRDLAGGETQYF.

The V gene is TRBV19, the J gene TRBJ1-2; 10 bases fit TRBD1. V trimming: 8 bases; J trimming: 8 bases; junction bases outside the gene matches: 14. The CDR3 spans 15 residues. Germline loops: CDR1 LNHDA, CDR2 SQIVND (reference sequence). In DNA, the CDR3 is TGTGCCAGTGGAATCGACACCGGGACAGGGGACGGCTACACCTTC. Encoded protein: CASGIDTGTGDGYTF. Complete variable domain (other parts from reference TRBV19 and TRBJ1-2): DGGITQSPKYLFRKEGQNVTLSCEQNLNHDAMYWYRQDPGQGLRLIYYSQIVNDFQKGDIAEGYSVSREKKESFPLTVTSAQKNPTAFYLCASGIDTGTGDGYTFGSGTRLTVV.

The chain joins TRBV15 to TRBJ1-5, with 7 nucleotides matching TRBD1. Germline CDR1 is LNHNV and CDR2 is YYDKDF (reference sequence). CDR3 length: 12 amino acids. V lost 3 bases and J lost 9; bases outside the gene matches: 2. CDR3 nucleotide sequence: TGTGCCACCAGCAGGAGGACAGGGCCCCAGCATTTT. Translating gives CATSRRTGPQHF.

A single count supports this clone. Germline and junction disagree at one end, which may indicate a read error. The chain employs TRBV7-2 and TRBJ1-2; 9 positions agree with TRBD1. Germline-derived CDR1 and CDR2 are SGHTA and FQGNSA. The CDR3 totals 13 residues. The CDR3 coding sequence is TGTGCCAGCAGCTCGACAGGGGGGGCGGGCGTATGGTTC. Translated: CASSSTGGAGVWF. Drawing the rest from reference TRBV7-2 and TRBJ1-2, the complete variable domain is GAGVSQSPSNKVTEKGKDVELRCDPISGHTALYWYRQSLGQGLEFLIYFQGNSAPDKSGLPSDRFSAERTGGSVSTLTIQRTQQEDSAVYLCASSSTGGAGVWFGSGTRLTVV.

The chain is built from TRBV12-3 or TRBV12-4 and TRBJ1-1; TRBD1 aligns across 8 bases. This CDR3 is built from 12 residues. Unmatched junction bases numbered 4, after V lost 6 bases and J lost 7 bases. CDR3 sequence reads: CASSRTGNEAFF. CDR3 nucleotide sequence: TGTGCCAGCAGCAGGACAGGGAATGAAGCTTTCTTT.

This chain joins TRBV30 and TRBJ1-2, with D possibly being TRBD1 (5 bases). The CDR3 extends over 13 amino acids. The V gene lost 6 bases and the J gene lost 3 bases, with 14 bases spanning the gap. Germline V gives CDR1 GTSNPN, CDR2 SVGIG (reference sequence). CDR3 in DNA: TGTGCCTGTATATCCGGGGCCCACTATGGCTACACCTTC. Its protein product is CACISGAHYGYTF.

The gene calls are TRBV15 and TRBJ1-1; TRBD1 might be the D (5 bases). Germline V lookup: CDR1 LNHNV, CDR2 YYDKDF (reference sequence). The CDR3 covers 13 residues. V was trimmed by 0 bases and J by 7 bases, leaving 9 bases between them. This chain's CDR3 is CATSRDGGDEAFF. The CDR3 DNA reads TGTGCCACCAGCAGAGATGGGGGGGATGAAGCTTTCTTT.

V gene TRBV25-1 combines with J gene TRBJ2-3; TRBD1 aligns across 10 bases. The CDR3 is 17 residues long. J was trimmed by 1 base and V by 0 bases; bases with no gene match: 4. Germline lookup yields CDR1 MGHDK and CDR2 SYGVNS. The CDR3 region has the DNA TGTGCCAGCAGTGAATATAAAGGGACAGGGGGCACAGATACGCAGTATTTT. Protein: CASSEYKGTGGTDTQYF.

The chain recombines TRBV19 with TRBJ2-3, with D possibly being TRBD1 or TRBD2 (5 bases each). This CDR3 has 15 amino acids. Trimming cost V 3 bases and J 6 bases, with 16 bases left between them. The germline V gene encodes CDR1 LNHDA and CDR2 SQIVND (reference sequence). The CDR3 DNA reads as TGTGCCAGTAGTATCTCGGGGCTAGCTTCGGATACGCAGTATTTT. The encoded protein is CASSISGLASDTQYF.

This chain joins TRBV3-1 (or the pseudogene TRBV3-2) and TRBJ2-2; 14 bases fit TRBD2. The germline CDR1 and CDR2 sequences are LGHDT and YNNKEL (reference sequence). The CDR3 is 18 residues long. V shed 5 bases, J shed 2 bases, and the junction held 7 bases outside the gene matches. The CDR3 sequence is CASSSRLAGGRNTGELFF. The CDR3, as DNA: TGTGCCAGCAGCTCCCGACTAGCGGGAGGGAGAAACACCGGGGAGCTGTTTTTT.

For the CDR3, the DNA is TGTGCCAGCAGTTACGGCCCTGGGCGTGGAAATCGTGATCAGCCCCAGCATTTT. It encodes CASSYGPGRGNRDQPQHF. The chain carries TRBV6-2 or TRBV6-3 and TRBJ1-5, with D uncertain. This CDR3 contains 18 residues. The V gene's germline CDR1 is MNHEY and CDR2 SVGEGT. V was cut by 2 bases and J by 5 bases, with 22 bases left in between.